Below are 15 T cell receptor beta chains sequenced from a single sample in a study of T cells in localized non-small cell lung cancer. Profiled with immunoSEQ multiplex PCR; TCRdb holds only in-frame clones, not every one. The sample yields around 41,000 clones, around 83% seen once. Sequencing used PBMCs, obtained before any cancer treatment. The receptors shown here come from a man aged 40 to 70 with stage II lung adenocarcinoma.

The V call is TRBV6-5, the J call TRBJ1-2; perhaps TRBD1 as D (6 bases). Trimming pared 6 bases from V and 4 bases from J, leaving 15 bases between. The germline V gene encodes CDR1 MNHEY and CDR2 SVGAGI. The CDR3 consists of 14 residues. CDR3 sequence reads: CASRPRGAGYGYTF. The CDR3 DNA follows: TGTGCCAGCAGGCCTAGGGGGGCGGGCTATGGCTACACCTTC.

The V and J genes are TRBV18 and TRBJ2-7; unclear D gene. Germline CDR1 reads KGHSH; CDR2 reads LQKENI. V lost 2 bases and J lost 6, with 11 bases in between. The CDR3 is made up of 13 amino acids. CDR3 loop: CASSPIRWGEQYF. The CDR3 nucleotides read TGTGCCAGCTCACCAATCAGGTGGGGCGAGCAGTACTTC.

V gene TRBV10-3 combines with J gene TRBJ1-6; D unclear. Germline assignment: CDR1 ENHRY and CDR2 SYGVKD. CDR3 length: 14 residues. V dropped 0 bases and J dropped 7 bases, with 7 bases sitting between them. CDR3 residues: CAISESTPNSPLHF. The CDR3 bases are TGTGCCATCAGTGAGTCGACCCCAAATTCACCCCTCCACTTT.

J is TRBJ1-1 and V is TRBV10-2, with 9 bases identical to TRBD1. This CDR3 spans 15 amino acids. CDR1 WSHSY and CDR2 SAAADI come from the germline V gene. J lost 5 bases, V lost 0 bases, and 4 bases had no gene match. As DNA, the CDR3 is TGCGCCAGCAGTGAGTCCGGACAGGGGAGGACTGAAGCTTTCTTT. Translated: CASSESGQGRTEAFF.

V usage is TRBV18 and J usage is TRBJ1-6; D possibly corresponds to TRBD1 (6 bases). CDR3 length equals 16 residues. V was trimmed by 4 bases and J by 0 bases, leaving 10 bases between them. Looked up from germline, CDR1 is KGHSH and CDR2 is LQKENI. CDR3 region: CASSQKQGSYNSPLHF. The CDR3 bases are TGTGCCAGCTCACAGAAACAGGGCTCCTATAATTCACCCCTCCACTTT.

This clone has only one observation. The genes are TRBV19 and TRBJ1-1; D not resolved. CDR3 size: 13 residues. V gave up 7 bases and J gave up 3 bases, with 12 bases separating them. From germline, CDR1 is LNHDA and CDR2 SQIVND (reference sequence). The CDR3 DNA is TGTGCCAGTAATGAGAGGGTAGACACTGAAGCTTTCTTT. Translation gives CASNERVDTEAFF.

V is TRBV28 and J is TRBJ1-5; possible D gene TRBD1, 6 bases. Germline V gives CDR1 MDHEN, CDR2 SYDVKM. V was pared by 5 bases and J by 2 bases, with 13 bases between. This CDR3 has 15 residues. Here the CDR3 reads CASSGGAQGNQPQHF. The CDR3 coding sequence is TGTGCCAGCAGTGGGGGGGCACAGGGCAATCAGCCCCAGCATTTT. Drawing the rest from reference TRBV28 and TRBJ1-5, the complete variable domain is DVKVTQSSRYLVKRTGEKVFLECVQDMDHENMFWYRQDPGLGLRLIYFSYDVKMKEKGDIPEGYSVSREKKERFSLILESASTNQTSMYLCASSGGAQGNQPQHFGDGTRLSIL.

This clone was seen only once. This chain connects TRBV6-6 to TRBJ2-7; tentative D call: TRBD2 (6 bases). With 6 bases removed from V and 5 bases from J, the gap between germline ends came to 17 bases. Germline CDR1 MNHNY, CDR2 SVGAGI (reference sequence). The CDR3 is 14 amino acids. CDR3 residues: CASSWDGEDDEQYF. In DNA, the CDR3 is TGTGCCAGCAGCTGGGACGGGGAGGATGACGAGCAGTACTTC.

The rearrangement links TRBV4-2 to TRBJ2-3; no firm D call. CDR3 length equals 15 residues. Trimming left V 6 bases short and J 1 base short, with 14 bases between. Germline V gene sequence: CDR1 LGHNA, CDR2 YNFKEQ. The CDR3 protein is CASSPRSAGTDTQYF. The CDR3 nucleotides read TGTGCCAGCAGTCCAAGATCGGCAGGCACAGATACGCAGTATTTT.

The CDR3 region has the DNA TGTGCCAGCAGTTACGAGCCTATCTACAATGAGCAGTTCTTC. The encoded protein is CASSYEPIYNEQFF. The chain combines TRBV6-5 with TRBJ2-1; D gene ambiguous. Germline V lookup: CDR1 MNHEY, CDR2 SVGAGI. The V gene lost 2 bases and the J gene lost 3 bases, with 8 bases spanning the gap. This CDR3 has 14 residues.

This chain joins TRBV30 and TRBJ1-2; possible D gene TRBD1, 6 bases. Looked up from germline, CDR1 is GTSNPN and CDR2 is SVGIG (reference sequence). V gave up 3 bases and J gave up 3 bases, with 17 bases separating them. The CDR3 has 15 residues. This chain's CDR3 is CAWRWTALLYYGYTF. The DNA for the CDR3 is TGTGCCTGGAGGTGGACAGCACTCTTGTACTATGGCTACACCTTC.

This clone has only a few counts. The chain uses TRBV11-2 and TRBJ1-2, with D maybe TRBD1 (6 bases). Germline assignment: CDR1 SGHAT and CDR2 FQNNGV. The CDR3 spans 15 residues. V gave up 5 bases and J gave up 3 bases, with 16 bases separating them. The CDR3 DNA reads as TGTGCCAGCAGCCAAGCCCCAACAGGGCACTATGGCTACACCTTC. It encodes CASSQAPTGHYGYTF.

Turning to this clone: Other nucleotide sequences in the sample specify the same CDR3. J is TRBJ2-5 and V is TRBV7-9; 8 nucleotides match TRBD2. The CDR3 has 14 residues. V shed 2 bases and J 2 bases; nucleotides not matched to a gene: 1. Germline V lookup: CDR1 SEHNR, CDR2 FQNEAQ (reference sequence). The CDR3 here is CASSLLAGQETQYF. The DNA for the CDR3 is TGTGCCAGCAGCTTACTAGCGGGTCAAGAGACCCAGTACTTC.

The CDR3: CASKRGAGETQYF. The DNA for the CDR3 is TGTGCCAGCAAGCGGGGGGCTGGAGAGACCCAGTACTTC. J is TRBJ2-5 and V is TRBV7-2; TRBD2 agrees at 9 bases. This CDR3 has 13 amino acids. Per germline, CDR1 SGHTA and CDR2 FQGNSA. Unmatched junction bases numbered 4, after V lost 7 bases and J lost 4 bases.

The V call is TRBV13, the J call TRBJ2-5, with D perhaps matching TRBD1 (8 bases). Germline V gene data show CDR1 as PRHDT and CDR2 as FYEKMQ (reference sequence). The CDR3 extends over 14 amino acids. V lost 3 bases, J lost 4 bases, and 12 bases lay in between. The CDR3 loop reads CASSFTGGGETQYF. CDR3 DNA sequence: TGTGCCAGCAGCTTCACAGGGGGGGGAGAGACCCAGTACTTC.